The text below deals with one TCR beta chain. The sample holds a few counts of this clonotype. It lacks a known antigen. Per-base quality was not reported, and no clone a single base away is much larger than it. Graves' hyperthyroidism was defined as stable when no progression to ophthalmopathy occurred over 18 months of follow-up. The hyperthyroidism patients were between 18 and 65 years old and newly diagnosed, with a disease duration of less than 2 months. Patients with uncontrolled infections, other autoimmune diseases, pregnancy or lactation were excluded. Diagnoses were established on the basis of clinical symptoms, serum thyroxine and TRAb, thyroid ultrasound, and orbital computed tomography. PBMCs were separated from roughly 9.6 ml of fresh peripheral blood using Ficoll-Paque density gradient centrifugation. Trizol reagent was used to extract total RNA, and RNA quality was then checked on an Agilent 2100 Bioanalyzer.

This entry belongs to a study of T cells in Graves' hyperthyroidism and ophthalmopathy (dated by TCRdb to about 2019). Study-level background: Peripheral blood was collected at initial diagnosis, before any treatment. To identify TCR V-J signatures that set the groups apart, the researchers used a discovery cohort of about a hundred patients, made up of some 41 with Graves' ophthalmopathy and about 60 with stable Graves' hyperthyroidism. Prospective prediction of ophthalmopathy was tested in an independent validation cohort of fewer than 20 hyperthyroidism patients and 15 to 17 patients who later progressed to ophthalmopathy. For training and testing, the 110 or so patients in the discovery cohort were randomly divided in a 7:3 ratio. The study also compared thyroid tissue and blood T-cell repertoires from 5 to 7 Graves' hyperthyroidism patients. Following sampling, methimazole starting at 30 mg daily was given to hyperthyroidism patients, and high-dose intravenous methylprednisolone was given to ophthalmopathy patients. According to the paper, TCR Vbeta CDR3 sequencing was carried out on 120 to 150 peripheral blood samples, which came from 40 to 45 ophthalmopathy, around 74 hyperthyroidism and approximately 17 progressor patients.

CDR1 and CDR2 were assigned from the germline V gene (reference sequence) as DFQATT and SNEGSKA. Here V drops 6 bases and J drops 10 bases, and the junction holds 6 bases not matched to any gene. There are 12 amino acids in the CDR3, from cysteine to phenylalanine inclusive. Only the CDR3 part of the read is kept: 36 bases, read in frame from the first base. What the authors observed across the whole study: Ophthalmopathy was separated from stable hyperthyroidism by a 13 V-J signature model, with about 86% sensitivity and roughly 84% specificity obtained in cross-validation and 80%/75% obtained in testing. Most expanded thyroid clonotypes (frequency above 0.001) were also found in blood, which suggests that blood repertoires may mirror thyroid immune responses. Sample size was not statistically predetermined, and blinding of investigators to group allocation was not performed. In validation, the model predicted progression to ophthalmopathy with 60% to 71% sensitivity and approximately 74% specificity, a median of approximately 6.5 months before onset.

Amplification of TCR beta CDR3 regions was carried out from RNA transcripts. The first round of RT-PCR for the TCR CDR3 was performed with the HTBI primer set and the Qiagen OneStep RT-PCR kit. A second multiplex PCR round built the libraries, followed by size selection and purification. Sequencing of the libraries was done on an Illumina HiSeq2000 using paired-end 100 bp reads. The authors' analysis ran thus. SOAPnuke was used to process the raw data, with reads discarded if the reads contained adapters or uncalled bases, had a mean Phred below 15, or lacked an exact constant-primer or identifier match. COPE v1.2.5 was used to merge the high-quality paired reads, and each unique nucleotide sequence was defined as a clonotype. Clonotypes were aligned to IMGT TRBV, TRBD and TRBJ reference segments using MiTCR v1.1. The analysis included only V-J combinations with a frequency above 0.0001, which together covered roughly 99% of the repertoires. A TCS score was defined as the ratio between F50 (clonal expansion) and ExV (chaos), using BLOSUM62-based TCRdist between CDR3 peptides within each V-J. Welch's t-statistics and random forest reduced fewer than 550 V-J features to 13, which were used in a naive Bayes classifier (R e1071). TCRdb passed the public sequencing reads through fastp at Q25 and MiXCR, retaining productive beta sequences. Each entry merges the rows of one CDR3 protein and shows their most common DNA and genes. The V and J calls were determined by TCRdb, not by the authors. The sample has some 720,000 distinct CDR3 sequences on record, 16% of them singletons. Of the sample, approximately 8% falls within the top ten clones.

The sequenced sample was blood. This TCR was sampled from a man aged 18 to 29 with Graves' hyperthyroidism. The chain links TRBV20-1 with TRBJ2-1; 10 nucleotides in the junction match TRBD2. CDR3 region: CSAQREGGEQFF. The nucleotide sequence is TGCAGTGCGCAGCGGGAGGGGGGAGAGCAGTTCTTC.